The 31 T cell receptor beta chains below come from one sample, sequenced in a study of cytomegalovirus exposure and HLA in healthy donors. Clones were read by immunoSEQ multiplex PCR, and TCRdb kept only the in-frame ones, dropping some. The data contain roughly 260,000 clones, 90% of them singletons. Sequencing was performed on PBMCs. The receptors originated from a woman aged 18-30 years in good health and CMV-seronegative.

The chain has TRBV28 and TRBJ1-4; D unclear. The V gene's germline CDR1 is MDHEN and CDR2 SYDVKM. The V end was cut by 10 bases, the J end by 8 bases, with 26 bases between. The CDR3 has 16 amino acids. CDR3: CATNNGVSGIGEKLFF. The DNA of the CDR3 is TGTGCCACTAATAACGGGGTTTCAGGAATCGGAGAAAAACTGTTTTTT.

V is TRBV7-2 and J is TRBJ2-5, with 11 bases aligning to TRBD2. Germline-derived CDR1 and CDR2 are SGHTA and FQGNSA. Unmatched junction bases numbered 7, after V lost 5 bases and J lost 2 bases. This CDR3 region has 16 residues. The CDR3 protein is CASSGISGGDQETQYF. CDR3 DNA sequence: TGTGCCAGCAGCGGGATTAGCGGGGGGGATCAAGAGACCCAGTACTTC.

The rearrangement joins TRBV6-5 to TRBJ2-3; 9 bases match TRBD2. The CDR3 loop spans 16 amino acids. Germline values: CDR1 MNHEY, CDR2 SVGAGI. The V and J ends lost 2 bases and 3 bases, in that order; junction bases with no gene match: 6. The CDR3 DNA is TGTGCCAGCAGTTACCCGGAAGCGGGGGGTACAGATACGCAGTATTTT. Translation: CASSYPEAGGTDTQYF.

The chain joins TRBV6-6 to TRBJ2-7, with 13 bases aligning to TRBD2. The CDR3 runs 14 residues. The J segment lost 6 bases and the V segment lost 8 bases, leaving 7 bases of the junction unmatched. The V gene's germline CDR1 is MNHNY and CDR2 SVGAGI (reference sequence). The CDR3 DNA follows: TGTGCCAGCTCCACTAGCGGGGGGGCCGCCGAGCAGTACGTC. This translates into CASSTSGGAAEQYV.

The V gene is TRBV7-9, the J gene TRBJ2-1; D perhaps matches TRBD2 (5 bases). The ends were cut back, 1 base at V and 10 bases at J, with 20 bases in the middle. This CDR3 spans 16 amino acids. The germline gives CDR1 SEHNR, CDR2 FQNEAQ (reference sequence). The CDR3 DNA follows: TGTGCCAGCAGCTTAGTGAGGGAAAGCCCGTATAGGGAGCAGTTCTTC. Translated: CASSLVRESPYREQFF.

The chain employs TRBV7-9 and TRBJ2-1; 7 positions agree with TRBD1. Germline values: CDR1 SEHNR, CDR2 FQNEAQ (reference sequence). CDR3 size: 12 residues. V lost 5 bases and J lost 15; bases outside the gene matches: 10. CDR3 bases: TGTGCCAGCAGCCTTGGGACAGAGAAATTGTTCTTC. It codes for CASSLGTEKLFF.

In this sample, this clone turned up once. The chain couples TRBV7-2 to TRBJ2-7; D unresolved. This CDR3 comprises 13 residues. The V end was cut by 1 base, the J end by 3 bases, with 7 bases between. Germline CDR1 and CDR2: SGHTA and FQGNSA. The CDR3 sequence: CASSLVTLYEQYF. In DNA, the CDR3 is TGTGCCAGCAGCTTAGTGACACTCTACGAGCAGTACTTC.

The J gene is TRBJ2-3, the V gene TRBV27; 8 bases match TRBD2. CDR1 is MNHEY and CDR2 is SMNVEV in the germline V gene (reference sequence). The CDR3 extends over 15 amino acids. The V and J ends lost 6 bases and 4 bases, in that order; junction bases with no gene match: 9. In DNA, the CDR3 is TGTGCCAGCAGCGACGGGGGGGCTGAATCAGATACGCAGTATTTT. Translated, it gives CASSDGGAESDTQYF.

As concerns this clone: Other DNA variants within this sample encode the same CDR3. The CDR3 nucleotides read TGTGCCAGCAGCCAGGATAGCAATCAGCCCCAGCATTTT. This codes for CASSQDSNQPQHF. V is TRBV2 and J is TRBJ1-5; no reliable D call. Germline lookup yields CDR1 SNHLY and CDR2 FYNNEI. V was shortened by 6 bases and J by 0 bases, with 6 bases between the two germline ends. This CDR3 spans 13 amino acids.

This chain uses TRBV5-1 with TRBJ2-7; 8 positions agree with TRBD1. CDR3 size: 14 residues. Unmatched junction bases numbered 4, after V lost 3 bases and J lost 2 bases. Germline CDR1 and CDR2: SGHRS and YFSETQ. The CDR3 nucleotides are TGCGCCAGCAGCTCCGGGACAGGAGCCTACGAGCAGTACTTC. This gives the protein CASSSGTGAYEQYF.

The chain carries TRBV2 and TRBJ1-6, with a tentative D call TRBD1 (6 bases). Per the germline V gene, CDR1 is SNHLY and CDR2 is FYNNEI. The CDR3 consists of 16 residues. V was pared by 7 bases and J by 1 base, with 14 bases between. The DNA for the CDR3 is TGTGCCAGCATCGGACAGAGAGATTCCTATAATTCACCCCTCCACTTT. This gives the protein CASIGQRDSYNSPLHF. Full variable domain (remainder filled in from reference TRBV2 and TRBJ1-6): EPEVTQTPSHQVTQMGQEVILRCVPISNHLYFYWYRQILGQKVEFLVSFYNNEISEKSEIFDDQFSVERPDGSNFTLKIRSTKLEDSAMYFCASIGQRDSYNSPLHFGNGTRLTVT.

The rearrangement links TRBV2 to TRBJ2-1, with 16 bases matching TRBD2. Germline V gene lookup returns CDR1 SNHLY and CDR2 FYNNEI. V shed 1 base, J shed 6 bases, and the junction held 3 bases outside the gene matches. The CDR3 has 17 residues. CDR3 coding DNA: TGTGCCAGCAGTGAAGAAGGGACTAGCGGGGGGGCCAATGAGCAGTTCTTC. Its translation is CASSEEGTSGGANEQFF.

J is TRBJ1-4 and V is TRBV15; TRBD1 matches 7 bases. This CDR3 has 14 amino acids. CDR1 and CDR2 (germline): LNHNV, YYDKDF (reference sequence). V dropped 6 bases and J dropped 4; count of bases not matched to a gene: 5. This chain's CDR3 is CATREGTVNEKLFF. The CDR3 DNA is TGTGCCACCAGAGAGGGGACAGTTAATGAAAAACTGTTTTTT.

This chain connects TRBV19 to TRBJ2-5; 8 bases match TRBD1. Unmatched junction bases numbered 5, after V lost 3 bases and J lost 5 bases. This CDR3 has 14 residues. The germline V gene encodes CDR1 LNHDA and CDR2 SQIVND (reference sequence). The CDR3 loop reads CASSIARGLETQYF. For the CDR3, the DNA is TGTGCCAGTAGTATCGCCAGGGGGCTGGAGACCCAGTACTTC.

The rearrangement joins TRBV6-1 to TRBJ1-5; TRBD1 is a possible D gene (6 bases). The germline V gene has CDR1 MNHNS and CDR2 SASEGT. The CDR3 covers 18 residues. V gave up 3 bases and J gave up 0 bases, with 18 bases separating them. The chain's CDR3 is CASSEAGAQPYSNQPQHF. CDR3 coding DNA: TGTGCCAGCAGTGAGGCAGGGGCCCAGCCATATAGCAATCAGCCCCAGCATTTT.

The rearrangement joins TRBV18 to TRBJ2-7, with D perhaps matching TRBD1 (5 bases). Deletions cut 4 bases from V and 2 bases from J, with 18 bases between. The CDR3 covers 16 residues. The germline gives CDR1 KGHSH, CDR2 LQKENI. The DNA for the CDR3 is TGTGCCAGCTCACAAGGGCAGGGTGAGGCCCCCTACGAGCAGTACTTC. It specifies CASSQGQGEAPYEQYF.

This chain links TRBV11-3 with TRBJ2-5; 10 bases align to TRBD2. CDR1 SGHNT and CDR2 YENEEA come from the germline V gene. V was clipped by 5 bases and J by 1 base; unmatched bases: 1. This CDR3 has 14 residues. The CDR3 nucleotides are TGTGCCAGCAGCCGGACTAGCGGCCAAGAGACCCAGTACTTC. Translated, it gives CASSRTSGQETQYF.

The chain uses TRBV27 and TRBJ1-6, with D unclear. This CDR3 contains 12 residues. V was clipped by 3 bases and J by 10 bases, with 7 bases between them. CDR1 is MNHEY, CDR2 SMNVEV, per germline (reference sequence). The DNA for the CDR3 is TGTGCCAGCAGTTTTGCAGGCTCACCCCTCCACTTT. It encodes CASSFAGSPLHF.

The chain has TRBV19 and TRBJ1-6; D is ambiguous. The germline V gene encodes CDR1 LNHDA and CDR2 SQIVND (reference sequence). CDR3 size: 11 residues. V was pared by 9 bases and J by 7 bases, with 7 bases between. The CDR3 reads CASTANSPLHF. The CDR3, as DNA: TGTGCCAGCACAGCAAATTCACCCCTCCACTTT. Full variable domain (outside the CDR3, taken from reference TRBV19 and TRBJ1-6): DGGITQSPKYLFRKEGQNVTLSCEQNLNHDAMYWYRQDPGQGLRLIYYSQIVNDFQKGDIAEGYSVSREKKESFPLTVTSAQKNPTAFYLCASTANSPLHFGNGTRLTVT.

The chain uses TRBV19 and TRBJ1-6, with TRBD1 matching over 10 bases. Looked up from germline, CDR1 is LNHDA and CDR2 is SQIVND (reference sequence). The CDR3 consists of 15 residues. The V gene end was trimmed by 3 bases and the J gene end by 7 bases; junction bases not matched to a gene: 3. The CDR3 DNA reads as TGTGCCAGTAGTATGCAGGGACAGGGGAATTCACCCCTCCACTTT. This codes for CASSMQGQGNSPLHF.

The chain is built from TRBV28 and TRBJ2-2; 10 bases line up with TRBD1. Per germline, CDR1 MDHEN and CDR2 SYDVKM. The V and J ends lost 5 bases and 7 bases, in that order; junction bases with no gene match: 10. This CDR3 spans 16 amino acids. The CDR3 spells CASSPGTGVSDGELFF. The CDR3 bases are TGTGCCAGCAGTCCCGGGACAGGGGTTTCCGACGGGGAGCTGTTTTTT.

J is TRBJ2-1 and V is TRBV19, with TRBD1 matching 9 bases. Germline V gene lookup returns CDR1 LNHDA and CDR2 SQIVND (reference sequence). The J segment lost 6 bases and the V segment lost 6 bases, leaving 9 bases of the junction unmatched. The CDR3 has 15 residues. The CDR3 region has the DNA TGTGCCAGTAGGGAAGACAGGGGGGCGGTCAATGAGCAGTTCTTC. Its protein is CASREDRGAVNEQFF.

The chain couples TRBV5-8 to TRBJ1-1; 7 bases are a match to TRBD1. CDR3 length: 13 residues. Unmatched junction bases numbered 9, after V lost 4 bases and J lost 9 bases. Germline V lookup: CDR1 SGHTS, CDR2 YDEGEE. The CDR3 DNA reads TGTGCCAGCAGCCGACAAACACAGGGGAAAGCTTTCTTT. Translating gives CASSRQTQGKAFF.

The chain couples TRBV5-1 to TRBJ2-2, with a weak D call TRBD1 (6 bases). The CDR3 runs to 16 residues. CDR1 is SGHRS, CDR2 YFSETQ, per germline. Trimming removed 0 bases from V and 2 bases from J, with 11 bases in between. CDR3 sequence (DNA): TGCGCCAGCAGCTTGGCGTCAGGGGTTAACACCGGGGAGCTGTTTTTT. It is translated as CASSLASGVNTGELFF.

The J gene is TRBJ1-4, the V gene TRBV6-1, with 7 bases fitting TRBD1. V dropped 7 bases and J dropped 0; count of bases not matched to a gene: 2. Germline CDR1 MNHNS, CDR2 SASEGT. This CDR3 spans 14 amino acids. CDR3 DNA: TGTGCCAGCAAGACAGGGCCAACTAATGAAAAACTGTTTTTT. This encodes CASKTGPTNEKLFF.

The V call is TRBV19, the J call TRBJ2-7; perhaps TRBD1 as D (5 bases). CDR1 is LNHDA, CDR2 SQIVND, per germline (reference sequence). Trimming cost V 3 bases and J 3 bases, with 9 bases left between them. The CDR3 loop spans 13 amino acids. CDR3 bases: TGTGCCAGTAGTATCCAAGGGGACTACGAGCAGTACTTC. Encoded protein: CASSIQGDYEQYF.

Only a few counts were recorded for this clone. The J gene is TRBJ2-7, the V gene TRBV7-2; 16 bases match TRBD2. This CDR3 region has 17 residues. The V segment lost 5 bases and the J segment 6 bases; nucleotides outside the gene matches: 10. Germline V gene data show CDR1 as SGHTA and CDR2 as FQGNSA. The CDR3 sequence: CASSSGTSGGAGREQYF. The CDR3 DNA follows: TGTGCCAGCAGCAGCGGGACTAGCGGGGGGGCCGGTCGCGAGCAGTACTTC. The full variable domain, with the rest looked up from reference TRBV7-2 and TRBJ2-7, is GAGVSQSPSNKVTEKGKDVELRCDPISGHTALYWYRQSLGQGLEFLIYFQGNSAPDKSGLPSDRFSAERTGGSVSTLTIQRTQQEDSAVYLCASSSGTSGGAGREQYFGPGTRLTVT.

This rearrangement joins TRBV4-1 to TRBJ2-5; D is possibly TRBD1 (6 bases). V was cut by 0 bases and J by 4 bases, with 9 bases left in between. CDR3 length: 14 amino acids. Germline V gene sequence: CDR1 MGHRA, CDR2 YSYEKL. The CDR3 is CASSQEDRPETQYF. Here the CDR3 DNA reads TGCGCCAGCAGCCAAGAAGACAGGCCAGAGACCCAGTACTTC.

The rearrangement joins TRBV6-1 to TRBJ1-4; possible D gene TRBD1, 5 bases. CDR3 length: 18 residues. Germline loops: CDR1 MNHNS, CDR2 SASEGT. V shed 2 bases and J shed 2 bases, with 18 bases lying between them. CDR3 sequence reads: CASSEFRGSGATNEKLFF. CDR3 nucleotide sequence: TGTGCCAGCAGTGAATTCCGGGGGTCAGGAGCTACTAATGAAAAACTGTTTTTT.

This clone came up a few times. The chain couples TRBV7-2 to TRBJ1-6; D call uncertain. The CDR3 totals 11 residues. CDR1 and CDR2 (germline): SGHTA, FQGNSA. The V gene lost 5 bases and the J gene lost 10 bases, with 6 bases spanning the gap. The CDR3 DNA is TGTGCCAGCAGCAGAGAGTCACCCCTCCACTTT. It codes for CASSRESPLHF.

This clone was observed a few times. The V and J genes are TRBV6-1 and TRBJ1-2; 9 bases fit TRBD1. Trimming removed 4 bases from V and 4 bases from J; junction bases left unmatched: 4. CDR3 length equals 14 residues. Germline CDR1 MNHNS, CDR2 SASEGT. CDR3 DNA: TGTGCCAGCAGTGCGGGACAGGGAGGCTATGGCTACACCTTC. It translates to CASSAGQGGYGYTF.